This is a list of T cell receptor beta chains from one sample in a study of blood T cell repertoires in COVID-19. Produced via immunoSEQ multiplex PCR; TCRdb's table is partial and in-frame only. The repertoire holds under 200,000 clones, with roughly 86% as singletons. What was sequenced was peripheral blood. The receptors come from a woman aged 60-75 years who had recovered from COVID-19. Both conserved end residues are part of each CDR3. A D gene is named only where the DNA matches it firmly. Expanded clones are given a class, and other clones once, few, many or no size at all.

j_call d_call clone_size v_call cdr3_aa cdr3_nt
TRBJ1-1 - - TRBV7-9 CASSLMESGLSEAFF TGTGCCAGCAGCTTAATGGAGTCGGGGTTATCGGAAGCTTTCTTT
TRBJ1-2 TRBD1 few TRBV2 CASTTTGANGYTF TGTGCCAGCACTACGACAGGGGCTAATGGCTACACCTTC
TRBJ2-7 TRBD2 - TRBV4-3 CASSQGVAGVREQYF TGCGCCAGCAGCCAAGGGGTAGCGGGGGTGCGTGAGCAGTACTTC
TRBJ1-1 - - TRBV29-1 CSVEELMNTEAFF TGCAGCGTTGAAGAACTAATGAACACTGAAGCTTTCTTT
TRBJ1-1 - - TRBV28 CASTSSLPITEAFF TGTGCCAGCACCTCCTCCCTCCCTATCACTGAAGCTTTCTTT
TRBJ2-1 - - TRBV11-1 CASSLAGGIEQFF TGTGCCAGCAGCTTAGCTGGCGGGATCGAGCAGTTCTTC
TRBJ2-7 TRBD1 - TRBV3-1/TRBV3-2 CASSKRTGGYEQYF TGTGCCAGCAGCAAGAGGACAGGGGGCTACGAGCAGTACTTC
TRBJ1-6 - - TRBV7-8 CASSLRGGPDNSPLHF TGTGCCAGCAGCTTACGCGGGGGACCAGATAATTCACCCCTCCACTTT
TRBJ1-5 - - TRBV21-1 CASSNTGKGSNQPQHF TGTGCCAGCAGCAATACAGGGAAAGGGAGCAATCAGCCCCAGCATTTT
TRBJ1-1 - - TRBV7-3 CASSLQGGGTEAFF TGTGCCAGCAGCCTACAGGGTGGGGGCACTGAAGCTTTCTTT
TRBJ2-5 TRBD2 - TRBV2 CASTITSGGRQTQYF TGTGCCAGCACTATAACTAGCGGGGGGAGACAGACCCAGTACTTC
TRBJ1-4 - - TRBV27 CASSLLGALNEKLFF TGTGCCAGCAGTTTACTAGGGGCCCTTAATGAAAAACTGTTTTTT
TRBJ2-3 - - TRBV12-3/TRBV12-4 CASSGLRPDTEYF TGTGCCAGCAGTGGGCTTAGACCGGATACCGAGTATTTT
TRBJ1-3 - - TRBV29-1 CSVDGGSGNTIYF TGCAGCGTTGATGGAGGGAGCGGAAACACCATATATTTT
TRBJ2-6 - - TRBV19 CASSILAASDGANVLTF TGTGCCAGTAGTATTTTGGCAGCGTCGGATGGGGCCAACGTCCTGACTTTC
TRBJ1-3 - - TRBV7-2 CASSLGARKRNTIYF TGTGCCAGCAGCTTAGGGGCACGGAAAAGGAACACCATATATTTT
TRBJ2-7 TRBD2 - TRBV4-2 CASSQGAETSGYEQYF TGTGCCAGCAGCCAAGGGGCCGAGACTAGCGGTTACGAGCAGTACTTC
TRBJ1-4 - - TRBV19 CASSMAGLAATNEKLFF TGTGCCAGTAGTATGGCAGGGTTGGCCGCAACTAATGAAAAACTGTTTTTT
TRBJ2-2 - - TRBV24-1 CATSDTIGMNTGELFF TGTGCCACCAGTGACACTATCGGGATGAACACCGGGGAGCTGTTTTTT
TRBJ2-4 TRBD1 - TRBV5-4 CASSLGPTGQPENIQYF TGTGCCAGCAGCTTAGGGCCAACGGGACAGCCCGAAAACATTCAGTACTTC
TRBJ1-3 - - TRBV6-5 CASSYSSVPGNTIYF TGTGCCAGCAGTTACTCCTCCGTCCCTGGAAACACCATATATTTT
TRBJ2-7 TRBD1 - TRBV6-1 CASSALPGTGDSEQYF TGTGCCAGCAGTGCACTCCCCGGGACAGGGGATTCGGAGCAGTACTTC
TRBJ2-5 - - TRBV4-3 CASSQDLLQETQYF TGCGCCAGCAGCCAAGATCTACTCCAAGAGACCCAGTACTTC
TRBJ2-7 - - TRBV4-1 CASSQRRAGNTRRAASYEQYF TGCGCCAGCAGCCAACGTAGAGCGGGCAATACTAGACGGGCCGCCTCCTACGAGCAGTACTTC
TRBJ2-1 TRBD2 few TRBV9 CASSARTSGGRNEQFF TGTGCCAGCAGCGCCCGGACTAGCGGGGGGCGTAATGAGCAGTTCTTC
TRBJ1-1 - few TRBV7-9 CASSSQQRAEAFF TGTGCCAGCAGCTCCCAACAGCGGGCTGAAGCTTTCTTT
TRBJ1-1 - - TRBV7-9 CASSNTFEAFF TGTGCCAGCAGCAACACCTTTGAAGCTTTCTTT
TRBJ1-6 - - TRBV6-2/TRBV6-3 CASSPTGRSYNSPLHF TGTGCCAGCAGTCCCACAGGGCGCTCCTATAATTCACCCCTCCACTTT
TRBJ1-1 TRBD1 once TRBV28 CASSSAPGQGNTEAFF TGTGCCAGCAGTTCGGCCCCCGGACAGGGAAACACTGAAGCTTTCTTT
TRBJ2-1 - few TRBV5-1 CASSPGATAYNEQFF TGCGCCAGCAGCCCTGGGGCCACGGCCTACAATGAGCAGTTCTTC
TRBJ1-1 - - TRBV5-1 CASSLEQMNTEAFF TGCGCCAGCAGCTTGGAACAGATGAACACTGAAGCTTTCTTT
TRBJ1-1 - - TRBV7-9 CASTISWAPNTEAFF TGTGCCAGCACCATTTCCTGGGCCCCGAACACTGAAGCTTTCTTT
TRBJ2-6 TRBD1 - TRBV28 CASSSTGGAGANVLTF TGTGCCAGCAGTTCAACAGGGGGCGCTGGGGCCAACGTCCTGACTTTC
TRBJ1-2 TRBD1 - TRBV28 CASSLQGARGYTF TGTGCCAGCAGTTTACAGGGGGCGCGTGGCTACACCTTC
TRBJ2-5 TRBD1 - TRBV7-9 CASSLGQGAGGTETQYF TGTGCCAGCAGCTTAGGACAGGGGGCAGGGGGAACGGAGACCCAGTACTTC
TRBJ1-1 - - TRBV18 CASSPPEARSTEAFF TGTGCCAGCTCACCACCGGAGGCGCGGAGCACTGAAGCTTTCTTT
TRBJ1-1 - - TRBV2 CASSLGELYTEAFF TGTGCCAGCAGTCTTGGGGAGCTCTACACTGAAGCTTTCTTT
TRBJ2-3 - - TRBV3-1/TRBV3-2 CASSQDSAGVAQYF TGTGCCAGCAGCCAAGACTCCGCCGGGGTCGCGCAGTATTTT
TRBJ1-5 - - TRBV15 CATSHEGTQPQHF TGTGCCACCAGTCACGAGGGAACTCAGCCCCAGCATTTT
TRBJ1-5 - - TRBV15 CATSRNRLDQPQHF TGTGCCACCAGCAGAAACAGGTTAGATCAGCCCCAGCATTTT
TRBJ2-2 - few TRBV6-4 CASSPPGQPDNTGELFF TGTGCCAGCAGCCCGCCTGGACAGCCCGATAACACCGGGGAGCTGTTTTTT
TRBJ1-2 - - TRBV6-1 CASSEAGRGYGYTF TGTGCCAGCAGTGAGGCAGGGCGGGGCTATGGCTACACCTTC
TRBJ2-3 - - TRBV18 CASSTRLPDTQYF TGTGCCAGCTCAACCCGACTTCCCGATACGCAGTATTTT
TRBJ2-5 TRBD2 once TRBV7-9 CASSLAKLAGGRGETQYF TGTGCCAGCAGCTTAGCGAAGCTAGCGGGGGGTCGGGGAGAGACCCAGTACTTC
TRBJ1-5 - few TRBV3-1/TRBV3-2 CASSQAGDQPQHF TGTGCCAGCAGCCAAGCGGGTGACCAGCCCCAGCATTTT
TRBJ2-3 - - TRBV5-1 CASSLDSDTQYF TGCGCCAGCAGCTTGGACTCAGATACGCAGTATTTT
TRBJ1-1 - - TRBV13 CASSIRTAPNTEAFF TGTGCCAGCAGCATTAGGACAGCGCCGAACACTGAAGCTTTCTTT
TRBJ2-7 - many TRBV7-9 CASSHRRANEQYF TGTGCCAGCAGCCACCGCAGGGCCAACGAGCAGTACTTC
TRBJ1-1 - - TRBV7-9 CASSPFWQMNTEAFF TGTGCCAGCAGCCCGTTCTGGCAGATGAACACTGAAGCTTTCTTT
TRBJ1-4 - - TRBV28 CASSLSWGRGASEKLFF TGTGCCAGCAGTTTATCTTGGGGTCGGGGGGCTAGTGAAAAACTGTTTTTT